Listed below are T cell receptor beta chains from one sample, sequenced in a study of T-cell memory formation after mild COVID-19. TCRdb itself ran the 5' RACE reads through MiXCR, one entry per CDR3 protein. This table has a few hundred thousand distinct CDR3 sequences, roughly 10% appearing once. Sequencing used PBMCs or a T cell subset sorted from them (not recorded which). These receptors originate from a man between 18 and 29 years old who had mild COVID-19 (a few samples of this study predate the infection). Cell type and time point are not known. CDR3s include the opening cysteine and the closing phenylalanine or tryptophan. Each record gives: D gene, J gene, V gene, clone size, CDR3 DNA, CDR3 protein. The D gene is left open where the match is weak. Size is stated for part of the rows, as once, few or many counts, or as a class when the clone is expanded.

>.|TRBJ1-2|TRBV7-2|.
TGTGCCAGCAGCTCTCGGACGGCTCCCCTGGGCTACACCTTC
CASSSRTAPLGYTF
>.|TRBJ1-3|TRBV5-1|.
TGCGCCAGCAGCTTGCAGACCCTGATCTCTGGAAACACCATATATTTT
CASSLQTLISGNTIYF
>TRBD1|TRBJ2-3|TRBV11-2|.
TGTGCCAGCACCCGACAGGGGCTCCGCACAGATACGCAGTATTTT
CASTRQGLRTDTQYF
>TRBD1|TRBJ2-5|TRBV5-1|few
TGCGCCAGCACCCAGACAGGGTGGGAGACCCAGTACTTC
CASTQTGWETQYF
>TRBD2|TRBJ2-3|TRBV3-1|many
TGTGCCAGCAGCCAAGGGTCCGCTAGCGGGGGGTTAGATACGCAGTATTTT
CASSQGSASGGLDTQYF
>TRBD2|TRBJ2-5|TRBV24-1|many
TGTGCCACCAGTCCTAGCGGGGTAGAGACCCAGTACTTC
CATSPSGVETQYF
>.|TRBJ1-1|TRBV11-3|few
TGTGCCAGCAGCTCCGACGGGGGAGAAGCTTTCTTT
CASSSDGGEAFF
>.|TRBJ1-3|TRBV4-1|.
TGCGCCAGCAGCCAACCTCGACGGGGTCGTGGAAACACCATATATTTT
CASSQPRRGRGNTIYF
>.|TRBJ1-2|TRBV5-1|.
TGCGCCAGCAGCTTGGCGGGGGGGCTGAACTATGGCTACACCTTC
CASSLAGGLNYGYTF
>.|TRBJ2-3|TRBV5-1|many
TGCGCCAGCAGGGCAGCGGGCGGAGCAGATACGCAGTATTTT
CASRAAGGADTQYF
>.|TRBJ2-5|TRBV7-9|.
TGTGCCAGCAGCGGGGGCTGGCGGGGTCGACAAGAGACCCAGTACTTC
CASSGGWRGRQETQYF
>TRBD1|TRBJ1-2|TRBV6-5|few
TGTGCCAGCAGCCCTGGGTCAGGGGGCATACGAGACGGCTACACCTTC
CASSPGSGGIRDGYTF
>.|TRBJ1-4|TRBV12-3/TRBV12-4|.
TGTGCCAGCAGCGAGAGAGGGGAAGGAGAAAAACTGTTTTTT
CASSERGEGEKLFF